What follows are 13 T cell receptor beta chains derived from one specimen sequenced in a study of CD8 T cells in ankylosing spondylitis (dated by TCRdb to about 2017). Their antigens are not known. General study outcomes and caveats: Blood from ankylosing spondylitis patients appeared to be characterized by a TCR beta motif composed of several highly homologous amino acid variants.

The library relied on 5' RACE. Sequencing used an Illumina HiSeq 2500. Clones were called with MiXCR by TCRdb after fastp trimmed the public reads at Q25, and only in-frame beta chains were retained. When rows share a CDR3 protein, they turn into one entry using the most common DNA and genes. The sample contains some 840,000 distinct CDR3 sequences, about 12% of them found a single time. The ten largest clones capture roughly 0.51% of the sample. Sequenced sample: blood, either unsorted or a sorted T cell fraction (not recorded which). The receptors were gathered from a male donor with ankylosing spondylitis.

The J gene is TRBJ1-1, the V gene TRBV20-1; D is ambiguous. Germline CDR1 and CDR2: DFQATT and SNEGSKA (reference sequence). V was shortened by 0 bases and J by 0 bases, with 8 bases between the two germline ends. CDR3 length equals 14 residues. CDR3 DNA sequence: TGCAGTGCTAGAGATCAAGGGCTGAACACTGAAGCTTTCTTT. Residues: CSARDQGLNTEAFF.

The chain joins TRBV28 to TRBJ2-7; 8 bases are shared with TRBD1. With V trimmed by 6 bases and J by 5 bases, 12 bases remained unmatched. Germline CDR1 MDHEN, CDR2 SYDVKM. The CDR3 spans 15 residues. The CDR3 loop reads CASRPLGQGANEQYF. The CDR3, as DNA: TGTGCCAGCAGACCTTTGGGCCAGGGGGCCAACGAGCAGTACTTC.

CDR3 sequence: CSVDLQGSYEQYF. The DNA of the CDR3 is TGCAGCGTTGATCTCCAGGGGTCCTACGAGCAGTACTTC. The rearrangement uses TRBV29-1 and TRBJ2-7, with a possible D match to TRBD1 (6 bases). The CDR3 loop spans 13 amino acids. Germline CDR1 SQVTM, CDR2 ANQGSEA. V was clipped by 3 bases and J by 1 base, with 10 bases between them.

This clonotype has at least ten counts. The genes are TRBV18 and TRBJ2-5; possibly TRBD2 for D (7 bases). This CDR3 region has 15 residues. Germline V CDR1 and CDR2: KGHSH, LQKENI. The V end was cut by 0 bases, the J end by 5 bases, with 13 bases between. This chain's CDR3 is CASSPPAGGGETQYF. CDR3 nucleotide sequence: TGTGCCAGCTCACCACCTGCAGGCGGGGGCGAGACCCAGTACTTC.

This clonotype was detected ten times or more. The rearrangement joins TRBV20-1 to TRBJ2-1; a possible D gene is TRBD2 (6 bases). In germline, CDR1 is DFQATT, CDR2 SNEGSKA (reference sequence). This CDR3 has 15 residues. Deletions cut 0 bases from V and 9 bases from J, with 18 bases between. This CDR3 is CSARDGGSGGAEQFF. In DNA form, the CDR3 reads TGCAGTGCTAGAGATGGTGGTAGCGGAGGGGCTGAGCAGTTCTTC.

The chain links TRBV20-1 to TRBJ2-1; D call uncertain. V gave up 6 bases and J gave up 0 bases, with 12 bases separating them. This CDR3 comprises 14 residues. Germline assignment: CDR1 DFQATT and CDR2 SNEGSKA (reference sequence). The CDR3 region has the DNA TGCAGTGCCCAGAGTCAGAGCTCCTACAATGAGCAGTTCTTC. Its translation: CSAQSQSSYNEQFF.

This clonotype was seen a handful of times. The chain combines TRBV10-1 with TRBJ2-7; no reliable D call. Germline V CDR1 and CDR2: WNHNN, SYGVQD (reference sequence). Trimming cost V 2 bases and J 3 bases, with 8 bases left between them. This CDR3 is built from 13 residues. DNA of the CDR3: TGCGCCAGCAGTGAGAAGGCCCGCTACGAGCAGTACTTC. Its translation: CASSEKARYEQYF.

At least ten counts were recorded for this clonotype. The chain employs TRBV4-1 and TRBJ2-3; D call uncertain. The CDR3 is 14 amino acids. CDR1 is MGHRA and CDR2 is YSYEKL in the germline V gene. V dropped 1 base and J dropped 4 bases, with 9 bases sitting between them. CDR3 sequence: CASSQGVQADTQYF. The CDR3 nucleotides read TGCGCCAGCAGCCAAGGAGTTCAGGCAGATACGCAGTATTTT.

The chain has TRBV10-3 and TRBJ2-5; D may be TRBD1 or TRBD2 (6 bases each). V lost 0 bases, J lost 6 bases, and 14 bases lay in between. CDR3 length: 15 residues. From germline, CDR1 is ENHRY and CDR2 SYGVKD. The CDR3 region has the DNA TGTGCCATCAGTGAGTCGTCAGGGGCGGGGAAGACCCAGTACTTC. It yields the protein CAISESSGAGKTQYF.

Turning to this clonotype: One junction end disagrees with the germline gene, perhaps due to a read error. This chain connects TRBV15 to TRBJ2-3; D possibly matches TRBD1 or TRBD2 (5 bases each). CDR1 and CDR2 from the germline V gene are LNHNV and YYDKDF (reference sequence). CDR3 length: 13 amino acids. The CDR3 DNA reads TGTGCCACCAGCCGAGAGGGGATTGATACGCAGTATTTT. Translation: CATSREGIDTQYF.

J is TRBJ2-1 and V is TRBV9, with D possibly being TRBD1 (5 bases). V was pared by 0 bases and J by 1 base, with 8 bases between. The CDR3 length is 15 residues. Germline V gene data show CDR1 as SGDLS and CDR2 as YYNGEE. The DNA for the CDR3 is TGTGCCAGCAGCGTAGAAGGGGCGTCCTACAATGAGCAGTTCTTC. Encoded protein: CASSVEGASYNEQFF. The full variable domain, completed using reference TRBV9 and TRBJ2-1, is DSGVTQTPKHLITATGQRVTLRCSPRSGDLSVYWYQQSLDQGLQFLIQYYNGEERAKGNILERFSAQQFPDLHSELNLSSLELGDSALYFCASSVEGASYNEQFFGPGTRLTVL.

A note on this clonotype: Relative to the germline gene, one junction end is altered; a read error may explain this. The chain's CDR3 is CASSDPSGLAGLSF. The DNA for the CDR3 is TGTGCCAGCAGTGACCCCTCGGGACTAGCGGGCCTTAGTTTT. This sequence joins TRBV25-1 and TRBJ2-3, with 12 positions matching TRBD2. Per the germline V gene, CDR1 is MGHDK and CDR2 is SYGVNS. This CDR3 spans 14 amino acids.

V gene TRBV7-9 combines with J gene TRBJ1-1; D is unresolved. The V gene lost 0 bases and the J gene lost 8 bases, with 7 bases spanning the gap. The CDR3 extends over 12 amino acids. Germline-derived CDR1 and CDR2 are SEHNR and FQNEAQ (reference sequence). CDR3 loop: CASSLATREAFF. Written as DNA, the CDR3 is TGTGCCAGCAGCTTAGCGACACGAGAAGCTTTCTTT.